The 19 T cell receptor beta chains below come from one sample, sequenced in a study of post-analysis software for immune sequencing data. Findings of the study overall: Controls had lower frequencies than patients of about five TRBV segments, which included TRBV5-6, TRBV5-1 and TRBV20-1.

Their recognized antigens are unknown. Unique molecular identifiers were carried by the TCR beta cDNA libraries. TCRdb independently ran MiXCR on the PCR reads; one entry per CDR3 protein. The sample lists fewer than 550,000 distinct CDR3 sequences; around a third were seen once. Sequencing input: blood. The receptors shown here come from a girl under 18 with multiple sclerosis.

The chain links TRBV28 to TRBJ2-5; 12 bases agree with TRBD2. Germline V CDR1 and CDR2: MDHEN, SYDVKM. V dropped 5 bases and J dropped 1; count of bases not matched to a gene: 2. The CDR3 is 15 residues long. The CDR3 reads CASSPTSGGQETQYF. The CDR3 DNA is TGTGCCAGCAGTCCGACTAGCGGGGGCCAAGAGACCCAGTACTTC.

The chain couples TRBV7-6 to TRBJ2-5; 8 bases fit TRBD1. In germline, CDR1 is SGHVS, CDR2 FNYEAQ. Trimming took 2 bases from V and 4 from J; bases not matched to a gene: 6. This CDR3 is 15 amino acids long. The DNA of the CDR3 is TGTGCCAGCAGCTTACTACAGGGGGTCCCAGAGACCCAGTACTTC. Its translation: CASSLLQGVPETQYF.

The CDR3 here is CASSILPGGNQPQHF. CDR3 sequence (DNA): TGTGCCAGTAGTATACTCCCGGGGGGCAATCAGCCCCAGCATTTT. The chain has TRBV19 and TRBJ1-5; D may be TRBD1 (5 bases). The germline V gene encodes CDR1 LNHDA and CDR2 SQIVND (reference sequence). The CDR3 has 15 amino acids. With 2 bases removed from V and 2 bases from J, the gap between germline ends came to 10 bases.

This clonotype was seen ten or more times. The chain combines TRBV7-3 with TRBJ2-5; D might be TRBD2 (5 bases). Germline CDR1 SGHTA, CDR2 FQGTGA. V lost 2 bases and J lost 4, with 11 bases in between. The CDR3 runs 14 residues. In DNA form, the CDR3 reads TGTGCCAGCAGCTTACTAGCTATGGGAGAGACCCAGTACTTC. Amino acids: CASSLLAMGETQYF. Together with reference TRBV7-3 and TRBJ2-5, the CDR3 gives the full variable domain: GAGVSQTPSNKVTEKGKYVELRCDPISGHTALYWYRQSLGQGPEFLIYFQGTGAADDSGLPNDRFFAVRPEGSVSTLKIQRTERGDSAVYLCASSLLAMGETQYFGPGTRLLVL.

This clonotype was seen a few times. The CDR3 sequence: CASSLLALGADTQYF. CDR3 in DNA: TGTGCCAGCAGCTTATTGGCTCTGGGTGCAGATACGCAGTATTTT. The genes are TRBV7-9 and TRBJ2-3; D gene uncertain. CDR3 size: 15 residues. In germline, CDR1 is SEHNR, CDR2 FQNEAQ (reference sequence). With 2 bases removed from V and 4 bases from J, the gap between germline ends came to 13 bases.

This clonotype was seen only a few times. Written as DNA, the CDR3 is TGTGCCAGCAGCCTCCGACCTGTCAATGAGCAGTTCTTC. This gives the protein CASSLRPVNEQFF. The V gene is TRBV12-3 or TRBV12-4, the J gene TRBJ2-1; D gene ambiguous. The CDR3 is 13 residues long. V was cut by 6 bases and J by 6 bases, with 12 bases left in between.

This clonotype was detected only a few times. CDR3 DNA sequence: TGTGCCAGCAGTTACTCGGACAGTCGGGATCAGGGCTACACCTTC. Its protein product is CASSYSDSRDQGYTF. The V call is TRBV6-5, the J call TRBJ1-2; a weak D match, TRBD1 (6 bases). This CDR3 spans 15 amino acids. Trimming removed 0 bases from V and 8 bases from J, with 16 bases in between. The V gene's germline CDR1 is MNHEY and CDR2 SVGAGI.

In its sample, this clonotype was seen a few times. The CDR3: CSARRQGGTPLHF. The CDR3 nucleotides are TGCAGTGCTAGACGGCAGGGTGGAACACCCCTCCACTTT. The chain links TRBV20-1 to TRBJ1-6; possibly TRBD1 for D (5 bases). V lost 2 bases and J 11 bases, leaving 13 bases between the germline ends. Germline CDR1 and CDR2: DFQATT and SNEGSKA (reference sequence). The CDR3 is 13 residues long.

This chain uses TRBV20-1 with TRBJ2-3, with unresolved D. Between the trimmed V and J ends, which lost 3 bases and 2 bases, there was a span of 9 bases. The CDR3 extends over 13 amino acids. CDR1 is DFQATT and CDR2 is SNEGSKA in the germline V gene (reference sequence). CDR3 sequence reads: CSASGQLTDTQYF. In DNA, the CDR3 is TGCAGTGCTAGCGGCCAGCTCACAGATACGCAGTATTTT.

This clonotype has only one observation. This chain connects TRBV12-3 or TRBV12-4 to TRBJ2-2; 8 nucleotides agree with TRBD1. J gave up 4 bases and V 3 bases, and 7 bases lay outside the gene matches. CDR3 length equals 16 residues. The CDR3 DNA sequence: TGTGCCAGCAGTTTCGGACAGGGTGGAAGCACCGGGGAGCTGTTTTTT. It translates to CASSFGQGGSTGELFF.

In this sample, this clonotype turned up a few times. The chain joins TRBV6-5 to TRBJ2-7; TRBD2 matches at 13 bases. The germline CDR1 and CDR2 sequences are MNHEY and SVGAGI. The V gene end was trimmed by 6 bases and the J gene end by 4 bases; junction bases not matched to a gene: 6. The CDR3 is 15 residues long. The CDR3 sequence: CASREGTSGVYEQYF. The CDR3 nucleotides read TGTGCCAGCAGAGAAGGGACTAGCGGGGTGTACGAGCAGTACTTC.

This chain uses TRBV6-2 or TRBV6-3 with TRBJ1-5; D is unclear. The germline V gene encodes CDR1 MNHEY and CDR2 SVGEGT. The CDR3 is 10 residues long. V lost 8 bases, J lost 6 bases, and 5 bases lay in between. DNA for the CDR3: TGTGCCAGCGGCGGTCAGCCCCAGCATTTT. This translates into CASGGQPQHF.

This clonotype was found many times. In DNA form, the CDR3 reads TGCAGCGTTGAAGGTGGAGATACGCAGTATTTT. Its protein is CSVEGGDTQYF. The chain uses TRBV29-1 and TRBJ2-3; D is ambiguous. V lost 1 base and J 5 bases, leaving 4 bases between the germline ends. CDR1 SQVTM and CDR2 ANQGSEA come from the germline V gene. The CDR3 is made up of 11 amino acids.

The CDR3 loop is CASSLARVAGPTNTGELFF. The CDR3, as DNA: TGTGCCAGCAGCTTGGCTCGGGTAGCGGGGCCGACGAACACCGGGGAGCTGTTTTTT. The chain uses TRBV5-4 and TRBJ2-2, with TRBD2 matching 8 bases. The CDR3 totals 19 residues. The junction had 10 bases not matched to a gene; V was cut back by 0 bases and J by 0 bases. CDR1 SGHNT and CDR2 YYREEE come from the germline V gene (reference sequence). Full variable domain (missing parts from reference TRBV5-4 and TRBJ2-2): ETGVTQSPTHLIKTRGQQVTLRCSSQSGHNTVSWYQQALGQGPQFIFQYYREEENGRGNFPPRFSGLQFPNYSSELNVNALELDDSALYLCASSLARVAGPTNTGELFFGEGSRLTVL.

For this clonotype: One end of the junction fails to match germline, which may point to a read error. The chain carries TRBV9 and TRBJ2-5; no definite D call. This CDR3 comprises 15 residues. From germline, CDR1 is SGDLS and CDR2 YYNGEE. CDR3 bases: TGTGCCAGCAGCGTGCTAGGCACCGTCCCAGAGACCCGGTACTTC. This codes for CASSVLGTVPETRYF.

The chain uses TRBV6-5 and TRBJ2-1; tentatively, D is TRBD2 (5 bases). CDR3 length: 15 residues. Germline CDR1 is MNHEY and CDR2 is SVGAGI. V gave up 0 bases and J gave up 6 bases, with 12 bases separating them. The CDR3 DNA is TGTGCCAGCAGTTACTCCCTGGCAGGAGGCAATGAGCAGTTCTTC. Translating it yields CASSYSLAGGNEQFF.

The chain combines TRBV7-9 with TRBJ2-5; 9 nucleotides align to TRBD1. Germline V CDR1 and CDR2: SEHNR, FQNEAQ (reference sequence). Unmatched junction bases numbered 9, after V lost 7 bases and J lost 3 bases. This CDR3 has 15 amino acids. For the CDR3, the DNA is TGTGCCAGCACACGACTCCGGGACAGGGAAGAGACCCAGTACTTC. Translating it yields CASTRLRDREETQYF.

This clonotype was counted a few times. The rearrangement uses TRBV28 and TRBJ1-2; 9 nucleotides line up with TRBD1. Germline V CDR1 and CDR2: MDHEN, SYDVKM. This CDR3 region has 13 residues. V lost 6 bases and J lost 6; bases outside the gene matches: 5. The CDR3 loop reads CASRSGTGNGYTF. The CDR3 DNA sequence: TGTGCCAGCAGATCCGGGACAGGGAATGGCTACACCTTC.

This clonotype was observed a few times. This chain's CDR3 is CATSGSGGYSYNEQFF. CDR3 nucleotide sequence: TGTGCCACCAGCGGTAGCGGGGGGTACTCCTACAATGAGCAGTTCTTC. This sequence joins TRBV15 and TRBJ2-1; 10 bases are shared with TRBD2. CDR3 length: 16 residues. After removal of 5 bases from V and 0 bases from J, the junction contained 4 bases not matched to a gene. Per germline, CDR1 LNHNV and CDR2 YYDKDF (reference sequence).